A single sample gave rise to the 28 T cell receptor beta chains below, sequenced in a study of T cells after yellow fever vaccination. TCRdb redid the calling of the 5' RACE reads with MiXCR, one entry per CDR3 protein. The sample lists around 400,000 distinct CDR3 sequences; 11% were seen once. Sequencing was performed on PBMCs, taken on the day of the first yellow fever vaccination. Every receptor here comes from a man younger than 30 who received the YFV17D yellow fever vaccine.

This chain connects TRBV11-2 to TRBJ2-4; perhaps TRBD1 as D (6 bases). From germline, CDR1 is SGHAT and CDR2 FQNNGV. The CDR3 runs to 14 residues. V was trimmed by 3 bases and J by 1 base, leaving 7 bases between them. CDR3 protein: CASSFTGAKNIQYF. The CDR3 DNA reads as TGTGCCAGCAGCTTTACAGGGGCCAAAAACATTCAGTACTTC. Based on the CDR3 plus reference TRBV11-2 and TRBJ2-4, the full variable domain is EAGVAQSPRYKIIEKRQSVAFWCNPISGHATLYWYQQILGQGPKLLIQFQNNGVVDDSQLPKDRFSAERLKGVDSTLKIQPAKLEDSAVYLCASSFTGAKNIQYFGAGTRLSVL.

This chain joins TRBV3-1 and TRBJ2-5; D perhaps matches TRBD2 (6 bases). The V end was cut by 2 bases, the J end by 5 bases, with 15 bases between. This CDR3 is built from 15 residues. In germline, CDR1 is LGHDT, CDR2 YNNKEL (reference sequence). The DNA of the CDR3 is TGTGCCAGCAGCCAAAATACCGGGGGTGGGGAGACCCAGTACTTC. As protein: CASSQNTGGGETQYF.

This clonotype was counted a few times. The chain has TRBV7-9 and TRBJ2-5; D not certain. CDR3 length: 14 residues. Germline CDR1 and CDR2: SEHNR and FQNEAQ (reference sequence). Trimming removed 3 bases at V and 2 bases at J, with 10 bases between. The CDR3 sequence is CASSFELNQETQYF. CDR3 DNA sequence: TGTGCCAGCAGCTTCGAACTAAATCAAGAGACCCAGTACTTC.

This clonotype occurred many times. CDR3 protein: CASSVFGSGGELFF. The CDR3 DNA is TGTGCCAGCAGCGTATTTGGTTCCGGCGGGGAGCTGTTTTTT. The J gene is TRBJ2-2, the V gene TRBV9; D is unclear. Germline V gene lookup returns CDR1 SGDLS and CDR2 YYNGEE. The CDR3 spans 14 residues. Trimming stripped 1 base from V and 7 bases from J, with 11 bases between.

The sample holds a few counts of this clonotype. The CDR3 region has the DNA TGCGCCAGCAGCCAATGGGGGACCAGGAGTGAGCAGTTCTTC. This codes for CASSQWGTRSEQFF. This chain joins TRBV4-3 and TRBJ2-1; D possibly uses TRBD1 or TRBD2 (5 bases each). Trimming shortened V by 2 bases and J by 9 bases, and 14 bases separated the two germline ends. Germline V gene sequence: CDR1 LGHNA, CDR2 YSLEER. This CDR3 spans 14 amino acids.

This chain connects TRBV14 to TRBJ1-2, with D possibly matching TRBD1 (5 bases). Trimming shortened V by 6 bases and J by 6 bases, and 14 bases separated the two germline ends. The length of the CDR3 is 13 residues. The germline V gene has CDR1 SGHDN and CDR2 FVKESK. In nucleotides, the CDR3 is TGTGCCAGCAGGCGGGACGGCTTTAATGGCTACACCTTC. Its translation is CASRRDGFNGYTF.

This clonotype was counted a few times. The chain joins TRBV9 to TRBJ1-6; TRBD1 might be the D (6 bases). The germline CDR1 and CDR2 sequences are SGDLS and YYNGEE. The CDR3 is 15 residues long. Trimming removed 4 bases from V and 8 bases from J, with 16 bases in between. The CDR3 protein is CASSPQQGPHSPLHF. As DNA, the CDR3 is TGTGCCAGCAGCCCCCAACAGGGTCCTCATTCACCCCTCCACTTT.

The genes are TRBV18 and TRBJ2-1; weak D call: TRBD2 (5 bases). From germline, CDR1 is KGHSH and CDR2 LQKENI. Between the trimmed V and J ends, which lost 1 base and 8 bases, there was a span of 12 bases. CDR3 length: 14 amino acids. In DNA, the CDR3 is TGTGCCAGCTCACCACAGGGCCTGAGGGATGAGCAGTTCTTC. It specifies CASSPQGLRDEQFF.

The rearrangement uses TRBV20-1 and TRBJ2-3; D gene ambiguous. The CDR3 sequence is 12 residues long. CDR1 DFQATT and CDR2 SNEGSKA come from the germline V gene (reference sequence). V lost 6 bases to trimming and J lost 2 bases, with 9 bases between them. The CDR3 region has the DNA TGCAGTGCCGAGTGGTCCACAGATACGCAGTATTTT. Translation gives CSAEWSTDTQYF.

In this sample, this clonotype turned up a few times. The V and J genes are TRBV28 and TRBJ1-1; tentatively, D is TRBD1 (5 bases). V was trimmed by 3 bases and J by 5 bases, leaving 16 bases between them. The germline V gene has CDR1 MDHEN and CDR2 SYDVKM. This CDR3 contains 15 residues. The CDR3 spells CASSLGGGGETEAFF. In nucleotides, the CDR3 is TGTGCCAGCAGTTTGGGGGGGGGAGGAGAAACTGAAGCTTTCTTT.

V usage is TRBV5-1 and J usage is TRBJ2-3; D gene ambiguous. Trimming pared 4 bases from V and 0 bases from J, leaving 12 bases between. The germline V gene encodes CDR1 SGHRS and CDR2 YFSETQ. The CDR3 covers 15 residues. The CDR3 sequence is CASSPYYSSTDTQYF. CDR3 sequence (DNA): TGCGCCAGCAGCCCGTACTACTCTAGCACAGATACGCAGTATTTT.

The chain carries TRBV20-1 and TRBJ2-4; D is tentatively TRBD1 or TRBD2 (5 bases each). Germline CDR1 DFQATT, CDR2 SNEGSKA (reference sequence). V was shortened by 5 bases and J by 1 base, with 15 bases between the two germline ends. This CDR3 region has 15 residues. CDR3 nucleotides: TGCAGTGCTGCCATGGTGGGGGTGGCCAAAAACATTCAGTACTTC. This codes for CSAAMVGVAKNIQYF.

CDR3 loop: CATSRGLGSGGANTQYF. The CDR3 coding sequence is TGTGCCACCAGCAGAGGATTAGGTAGCGGGGGTGCCAATACGCAGTATTTT. The rearrangement uses TRBV15 and TRBJ2-3; TRBD2 aligns across 9 bases. The CDR3 loop spans 17 amino acids. J lost 7 bases, V lost 1 base, and 12 bases had no gene match. From germline, CDR1 is LNHNV and CDR2 YYDKDF (reference sequence).

The chain joins TRBV5-1 to TRBJ1-1, with D possibly matching TRBD1 (5 bases). V was shortened by 3 bases and J by 6 bases, with 15 bases between the two germline ends. The CDR3 is made up of 14 amino acids. The V gene's germline CDR1 is SGHRS and CDR2 YFSETQ. CDR3 sequence: CASSSRPDSAEAFF. The DNA for the CDR3 is TGCGCCAGCAGCTCCCGACCCGACAGTGCTGAAGCTTTCTTT. Drawing the rest from reference TRBV5-1 and TRBJ1-1, the complete variable domain is KAGVTQTPRYLIKTRGQQVTLSCSPISGHRSVSWYQQTPGQGLQFLFEYFSETQRNKGNFPGRFSGRQFSNSRSEMNVSTLELGDSALYLCASSSRPDSAEAFFGQGTRLTVV.

This clonotype was counted between two and nine times. The chain employs TRBV3-1 and TRBJ2-2; weak D call: TRBD2 (5 bases). The CDR3 consists of 11 residues. CDR1 and CDR2 from the germline V gene are LGHDT and YNNKEL (reference sequence). Trimming stripped 7 bases from V and 6 bases from J, with 6 bases between. DNA for the CDR3: TGTGCCAGCATCGGGGCCGGGGAGCTGTTTTTT. It codes for CASIGAGELFF.

The sample holds a few counts of this clonotype. The chain combines TRBV6-2 or TRBV6-3 with TRBJ2-1; either TRBD1 or TRBD2 may supply D (5 bases each). Germline CDR1 MNHEY, CDR2 SVGEGT. The CDR3 is 12 amino acids. The ends were cut back, 8 bases at V and 9 bases at J, with 14 bases in the middle. The CDR3 loop is CASQPPGGEQFF. The DNA of the CDR3 is TGTGCCAGCCAACCTCCTGGGGGTGAGCAGTTCTTC.

This clonotype was picked up a small number of times. V usage is TRBV7-8 and J usage is TRBJ2-5; tentatively, D is TRBD1 or TRBD2 (5 bases each). This CDR3 has 13 residues. Germline V gene sequence: CDR1 SGHVS, CDR2 FQNEAQ. V lost 7 bases and J lost 1, with 10 bases in between. The CDR3 loop reads CASKEGSQETQYF. In DNA, the CDR3 is TGTGCCAGCAAAGAGGGGTCCCAAGAGACCCAGTACTTC.

The sample holds a few counts of this clonotype. The J gene is TRBJ2-7, the V gene TRBV7-2; D may be TRBD2 (7 bases). The germline CDR1 and CDR2 sequences are SGHTA and FQGNSA. The CDR3 is 16 residues long. Trimming left V 0 bases short and J 3 bases short, with 15 bases between. CDR3 bases: TGTGCCAGCAGCTTAGCGGGGAGGGGGGGCCGCTACGAGCAGTACTTC. Its protein is CASSLAGRGGRYEQYF.

In this sample, this clonotype turned up a few times. J is TRBJ1-3 and V is TRBV12-3 or TRBV12-4; D gene ambiguous. CDR3 length equals 13 residues. V was clipped by 2 bases and J by 2 bases, with 4 bases between them. The chain's CDR3 is CASSLLAGNTIYF. The CDR3 nucleotides read TGTGCCAGCAGTTTATTAGCTGGAAACACCATATATTTT.

The CDR3 sequence is CASSQEGTSPGGTQYF. The CDR3 nucleotides read TGCGCCAGCAGCCAAGAAGGGACGAGCCCAGGCGGGACCCAGTACTTC. The chain combines TRBV4-3 with TRBJ2-5; D may be TRBD1 or TRBD2 (5 bases each). Trimming stripped 0 bases from V and 7 bases from J, with 18 bases between. Germline V gives CDR1 LGHNA, CDR2 YSLEER. There are 16 residues in the CDR3.

This clonotype has a handful of counts. This sequence joins TRBV12-3 or TRBV12-4 and TRBJ2-5; 9 bases match TRBD1. V gave up 9 bases and J gave up 5 bases; unmatched junction bases: 10. This CDR3 region has 14 residues. The CDR3 loop reads CASKEQGAQETQYF. The CDR3 coding sequence is TGTGCCAGTAAGGAACAGGGGGCACAGGAGACCCAGTACTTC.

Only a few counts were recorded for this clonotype. V usage is TRBV5-1 and J usage is TRBJ1-2, with 10 nucleotides matching TRBD1. The junction had 2 bases not matched to a gene; V was cut back by 0 bases and J by 9 bases. CDR1 and CDR2 from the germline V gene are SGHRS and YFSETQ. This CDR3 region has 13 residues. The CDR3 nucleotides are TGCGCCAGCAGCTTGGGACAGGGGGCAAGCTACACCTTC. It yields the protein CASSLGQGASYTF.

This clonotype was seen more than once but under ten times. CDR3: CASSLMGVGEQYV. Here the CDR3 DNA reads TGTGCCAGCAGTTTAATGGGGGTAGGCGAGCAGTACGTC. The chain joins TRBV12-3 or TRBV12-4 to TRBJ2-7, with D possibly being TRBD1 or TRBD2 (5 bases each). This CDR3 has 13 amino acids. V shed 2 bases and J shed 6 bases, with 11 bases lying between them.

This clonotype was recorded a few times. The chain carries TRBV7-9 and TRBJ1-4; unclear D gene. Trimming shortened V by 1 base and J by 8 bases, and 14 bases separated the two germline ends. Germline lookup yields CDR1 SEHNR and CDR2 FQNEAQ (reference sequence). This CDR3 spans 15 amino acids. In nucleotides, the CDR3 is TGTGCCAGCAGCTTAGTCAGTTCCACCTCAGAAAAACTGTTTTTT. Translated: CASSLVSSTSEKLFF.

This clonotype has more than one count but fewer than ten. V usage is TRBV10-3 and J usage is TRBJ1-4; a weak D match, TRBD1 (6 bases). This CDR3 is built from 12 residues. The germline V gene has CDR1 ENHRY and CDR2 SYGVKD. Between the trimmed V and J ends, which lost 10 bases and 8 bases, there was a span of 14 bases. CDR3 DNA: TGTGCCACCGCAGGGGAAGCGGAAAAACTGTTTTTT. Residues: CATAGEAEKLFF.

The V call is TRBV30, the J call TRBJ1-6; no clear D. The germline gives CDR1 GTSNPN, CDR2 SVGIG (reference sequence). Trimming took 0 bases from V and 12 from J, leaving 6 bases between them. The CDR3 is made up of 11 amino acids. CDR3 residues: CAWSVGGPLHF. The CDR3 DNA sequence: TGTGCCTGGAGTGTAGGCGGACCCCTCCACTTT. Looking up the rest from reference TRBV30 and TRBJ1-6 gives the full variable domain: SQTIHQWPATLVQPVGSPLSLECTVEGTSNPNLYWYRQAAGRGLQLLFYSVGIGQISSEVPQNLSASRPQDRQFILSSKKLLLSDSGFYLCAWSVGGPLHFGNGTRLTVT.

This clonotype came up a few times. V gene TRBV29-1 combines with J gene TRBJ2-1; TRBD1 is a possible D gene (5 bases). Trimming shortened V by 0 bases and J by 12 bases, and 15 bases separated the two germline ends. The CDR3 runs 13 residues. Germline CDR1 reads SQVTM; CDR2 reads ANQGSEA. The CDR3 region has the DNA TGCAGCGTTGAAGATCAGGGAATGGGATCGCAGTTCTTC. It yields the protein CSVEDQGMGSQFF.

This clonotype came up a few times. J is TRBJ2-7 and V is TRBV28; 8 bases agree with TRBD1. The CDR3 is 16 amino acids. With V trimmed by 5 bases and J by 5 bases, 14 bases remained unmatched. The V gene's germline CDR1 is MDHEN and CDR2 SYDVKM. CDR3 bases: TGTGCCAGCAGTCCGACCGAGGACAGGGAGAGCGACGAGCAGTACGTC. It translates to CASSPTEDRESDEQYV.